This T cell receptor (beta chain) was captured by sequencing in a study of OX40 agonist ivuxolimab in advanced cancers. Context from the whole study: Ivuxolimab was an agonistic, fully human IgG2 monoclonal antibody directed against OX40 (CD134), a costimulatory receptor. Intravenous ivuxolimab was administered to patients every 2 weeks at six dose levels: 0.01, 0.1, 0.3, 1.5, 3 and 10 mg/kg. Among the roughly 54 dose-escalation patients, around 19 had hepatocellular carcinoma, roughly 15 melanoma, 9 renal cell carcinoma and 9 head and neck cancer. In the dose-escalation cohort, more than 80% of patients were male, and the mean age was approximately 60 years with a range of about 23 to 79. Prior anti-PD-1, anti-PD-L1 or anti-CTLA-4 therapy was permitted, and 40% of dose-escalation patients had received checkpoint inhibitors. Partial responses were achieved by three dose-escalation patients, of whom one had hepatocellular carcinoma and two had cutaneous melanoma. The point of sequencing TCRbeta in the periphery was to test whether ivuxolimab changed TCR sequence diversity and drove clonal T-cell expansion. The paper covers the monotherapy dose-escalation part of the phase I ivuxolimab trial, which included N ≈ 50 patients. Paper-wide results and their limitations: Which antigens the clonally expanded peripheral T cells were specific for was not determined. In partial responders in the 0.1-3.0 mg/kg groups, normalized peripheral clonal expansion was found to be among the lowest, especially among CD8+ T cells. Low levels of normalized T-cell clonal expansion were also seen in some nonresponding patients. On average, CD8+ T cells showed more expanded clones than CD4+ T cells after ivuxolimab. At doses of 0.1 to 3.0 mg/kg, clonal expansion of both CD4+ and CD8+ T cells in blood was seen between baseline and week 6.

CDR1 LNHDA and CDR2 SQIVND were looked up in the germline V gene (reference sequence). From cysteine to phenylalanine, the CDR3 is 15 amino acids long. Only the CDR3 region is kept as DNA, spanning 45 bases read in frame from base 1. Relative to germline, V is missing 5 bases and J is missing 4 bases, with 8 bases of the junction outside any gene match. Genomic DNA was isolated from the sorted cells so that the TCRbeta CDR3 region could be sequenced. The immunoSEQ Assay was used for sequencing of TCRbeta CDR3 regions. TCRdb's version of the immuneACCESS table is confined to in-frame rearrangements and falls short of the full clone set. An unresolved V gene accounts for under half of the shortfall where checked; the remainder is of unknown origin. The sample table shows 80,000 to 100,000 clones, and roughly 84% are seen once. Clones ranked in the top ten supply more than 0.25% of the sample. Concerning this clone: The antigen it binds to is not known. Base qualities were left out, and no much larger clone turns up one base away.

The trial excluded patients who had a history of autoimmune disease or who were on systemic immunosuppression. Peripheral blood for TCR sequencing was collected from all dose cohorts at baseline, on cycle 4 day 1, and on cycle 7 day 1. The samples were drawn from a first-in-human, open-label, multicenter phase I dose-escalation trial of ivuxolimab. Adults with locally advanced or metastatic head and neck squamous cell, hepatocellular, melanoma or renal cell carcinoma were enrolled in the trial. CD4+ and CD8+ T cells were sorted separately from peripheral blood before TCR sequencing. The sequence links TRBV19 to TRBJ2-5; 9 central bases correspond to TRBD2. The TCR was taken from an adult with an advanced solid tumor such as melanoma, head and neck, liver or kidney cancer. Source: CD4+ or CD8+ T cells sorted from blood, taken in a trial of the OX40 agonist ivuxolimab. The CDR3: CASSGSRGGSETQYF. The DNA is TGTGCCAGTAGTGGCTCGCGGGGGGGGTCAGAGACCCAGTACTTC.